This T cell receptor beta chain was sequenced in a study of tumor-infiltrating lymphocytes in oesophageal squamous cell carcinoma. As for this clonotype: This CDR3 is missing its conserved last phenylalanine or tryptophan, likely due to a read error. It is unclear where the CDR3 begins or ends on the DNA, so no DNA is shown, and the CDR3 is as TCRdb lists it.

The CDR3 is 17 amino acids long, termini counted. Germline values: CDR1 MDHEN, CDR2 SYDVKM. In TCRdb, the PCR reads were re-called with MiXCR into one record per CDR3 protein. The sample records roughly 20,000 distinct CDR3 sequences, roughly 39% being singletons. Sequencing used normal esophageal tissue next to the tumor. This TCR was sampled from a male donor with esophageal squamous cell carcinoma. This rearrangement joins TRBV28 to TRBJ2-5; TRBD1 is taken as the D call from the table, unchecked against the DNA. CDR3 sequence reads: CATRGPLGQGWGYTFGS.